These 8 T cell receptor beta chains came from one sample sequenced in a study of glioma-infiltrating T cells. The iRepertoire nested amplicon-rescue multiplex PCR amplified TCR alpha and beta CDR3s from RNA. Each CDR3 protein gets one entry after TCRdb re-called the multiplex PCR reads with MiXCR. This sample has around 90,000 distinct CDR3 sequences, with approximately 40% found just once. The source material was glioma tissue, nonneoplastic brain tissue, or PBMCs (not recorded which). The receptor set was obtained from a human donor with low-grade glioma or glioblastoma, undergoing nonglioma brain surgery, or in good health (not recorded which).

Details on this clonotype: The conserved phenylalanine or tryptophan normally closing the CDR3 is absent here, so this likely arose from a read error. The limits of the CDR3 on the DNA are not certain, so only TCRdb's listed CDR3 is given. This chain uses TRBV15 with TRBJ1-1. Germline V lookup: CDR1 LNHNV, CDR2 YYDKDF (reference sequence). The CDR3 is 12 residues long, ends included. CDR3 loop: CATSRADSETFS.

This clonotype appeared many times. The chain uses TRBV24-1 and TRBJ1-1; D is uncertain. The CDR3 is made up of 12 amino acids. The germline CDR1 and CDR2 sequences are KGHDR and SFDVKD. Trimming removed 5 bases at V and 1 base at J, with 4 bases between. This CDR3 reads CATSGPNTEAFF. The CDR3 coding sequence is TGTGCCACCAGTGGTCCGAACACTGAAGCTTTCTTT.

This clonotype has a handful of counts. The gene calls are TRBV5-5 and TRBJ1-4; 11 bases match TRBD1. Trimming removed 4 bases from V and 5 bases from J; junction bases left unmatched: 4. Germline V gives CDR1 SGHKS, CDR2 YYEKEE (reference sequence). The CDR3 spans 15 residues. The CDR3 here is CASSLGTGGNEKLFF. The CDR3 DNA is TGTGCCAGCAGCCTGGGGACAGGGGGGAATGAAAAACTGTTTTTT.

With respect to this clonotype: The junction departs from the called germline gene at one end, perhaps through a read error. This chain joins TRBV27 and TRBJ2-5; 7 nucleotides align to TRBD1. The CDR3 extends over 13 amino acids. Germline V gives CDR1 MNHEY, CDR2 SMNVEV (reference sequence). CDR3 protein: CSSSLDRFETQYF. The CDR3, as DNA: TGTTCCAGCAGTTTGGACAGGTTTGAAACCCAGTACTTT.

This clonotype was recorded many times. DNA for the CDR3: TGTGCCAGCACCCAAAATAACCGCGGGACAGGGGAAGAGACCCAGTACTTC. This codes for CASTQNNRGTGEETQYF. This chain connects TRBV7-2 to TRBJ2-5; 10 positions match TRBD1. The V segment lost 7 bases and the J segment 3 bases; nucleotides outside the gene matches: 14. The CDR3 totals 17 residues. Looked up from germline, CDR1 is SGHTA and CDR2 is FQGNSA.

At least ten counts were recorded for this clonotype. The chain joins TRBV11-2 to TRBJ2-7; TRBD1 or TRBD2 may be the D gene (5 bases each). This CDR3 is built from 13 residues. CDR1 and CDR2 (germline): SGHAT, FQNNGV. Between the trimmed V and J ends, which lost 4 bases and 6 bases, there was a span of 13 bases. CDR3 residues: CASSYPSGTEQYF. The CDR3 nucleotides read TGTGCCAGCAGCTACCCCTCAGGGACCGAGCAGTACTTC.

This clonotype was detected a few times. The chain's CDR3 is CASSLRTGGDYGYTF. The CDR3 DNA follows: TGTGCCAGCAGTTTGCGGACAGGGGGCGACTATGGCTACACCTTC. This chain uses TRBV6-2 or TRBV6-3 with TRBJ1-2; 11 positions match TRBD1. CDR1 is MNHEY and CDR2 is SVGEGT in the germline V gene. J lost 3 bases, V lost 4 bases, and 4 bases had no gene match. This CDR3 contains 15 residues.

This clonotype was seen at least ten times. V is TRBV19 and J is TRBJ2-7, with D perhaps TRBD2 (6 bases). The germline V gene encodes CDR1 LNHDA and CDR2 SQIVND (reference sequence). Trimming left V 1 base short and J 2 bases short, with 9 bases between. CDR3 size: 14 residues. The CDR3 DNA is TGTGCCAGTAGTATAGTGGGAGGAACCTACGAGCAGTACTTC. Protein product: CASSIVGGTYEQYF.